Listed below are T cell receptor beta chains from one sample, sequenced in a study of shared clonotypes between healthy human individuals. Only in-frame clones appear in the TCRdb table, and some are missing; sequencing was by immunoSEQ multiplex PCR. This table has under 750,000 clones, approximately 77% appearing once. Material: memory CD4+ T cells sorted from blood. The source is a woman aged 30 to 39 in good health. Both conserved end residues are part of each CDR3. Each record gives: D gene, CDR3 length, V gene, J gene, clone size, CDR3 DNA, CDR3 protein. A D gene is named only where the DNA matches it firmly. Clone size is not always given. Where it is, it says once, few, many or a class for expanded clones.

>TRBD2|16|TRBV7-7|TRBJ2-1|.
TGTGCCAGCAGCTTAGCCGCAGCGGGATCTTCCAAGGAGCAGTTCTTC
CASSLAAAGSSKEQFF
>TRBD2|22|TRBV2|TRBJ2-2|few
TGTGCCAGCAGTACCTCTCCACAGGCCACGGGACTAGCGGGGGCGAACACCGGGGAGCTGTTTTTT
CASSTSPQATGLAGANTGELFF
>.|15|TRBV28|TRBJ2-5|.
TGTGCCAGCAGCCCCAACCCCATACACCAAGAGACCCAGTACTTC
CASSPNPIHQETQYF
>TRBD2|14|TRBV9|TRBJ2-1|.
TGTGCCAGCAGCTCGACTAGCGGTTACAATGAGCAGTTCTTC
CASSSTSGYNEQFF
>TRBD1|15|TRBV28|TRBJ1-1|.
TGTGCCAGCAGTTTGTCCGGGACAGGGTTCACTGAAGCTTTCTTT
CASSLSGTGFTEAFF
>.|10|TRBV29-1|TRBJ2-7|few
TGCAGTGGGGGCTCCTACGAGCAGTACTTC
CSGGSYEQYF
>.|16|TRBV23-1|TRBJ1-2|.
TGCGCCAGCAGTGGAGGGCGGATGGCAGAGATCTATGGCTACACCTTC
CASSGGRMAEIYGYTF
>TRBD2|16|TRBV11-3|TRBJ2-1|.
TGTGCCAGCAGCTCCTCAGGGAGCGGGGGCTACAATGAGCAGTTCTTC
CASSSSGSGGYNEQFF
>TRBD2|15|TRBV6-6|TRBJ2-1|.
TGTGCCAGCACCTCGACTAGCGAGTGGCCCAATGAGCAGTTCTTC
CASTSTSEWPNEQFF
>.|12|TRBV29-1|TRBJ2-5|once
TGCAGCGTAAGACAGGGAGGTGAGACCCAGTACTTC
CSVRQGGETQYF
>.|14|TRBV5-1|TRBJ1-1|.
TGCGCCAGCAGCTTGCGGGGCCCGGGAACTGAAGCTTTCTTT
CASSLRGPGTEAFF
>.|12|TRBV5-1|TRBJ1-4|.
TGCGCCAGCCAGGGCAGTGATGAAAAACTGTTTTTT
CASQGSDEKLFF
>.|15|TRBV6-5|TRBJ1-1|.
TGTGCCAGCCACCTTAACAGCGGGGGGAACACTGAAGCTTTCTTT
CASHLNSGGNTEAFF
>TRBD2|14|TRBV11-1|TRBJ2-1|few
TGTGCCAGCACAATAGCGGGGCCCTACAATGAGCAGTTCTTC
CASTIAGPYNEQFF
>.|12|TRBV9|TRBJ2-3|.
TGTGCCAGCAGCTCCCAGATAAATACGCAGTATTTT
CASSSQINTQYF
>.|15|TRBV23-1|TRBJ2-7|.
TGCGCCAGCAGTCTACGACAGTCACCCTCCTACGAGCAGTACTTC
CASSLRQSPSYEQYF
>.|14|TRBV2|TRBJ1-5|.
TGTGCCAGCAGTGAATGGGGTTCTGCTCAGCCCCAGCATTTT
CASSEWGSAQPQHF
>TRBD1|14|TRBV19|TRBJ2-3|.
TGTGCCAGTAGTCGGGACAGGGGGACAGATACGCAGTATTTT
CASSRDRGTDTQYF
>TRBD1|14|TRBV27|TRBJ1-2|.
TGTGCCAGCAGTATAACAGGGGATACGTATGGCTACACCTTC
CASSITGDTYGYTF
>.|12|TRBV4-1|TRBJ1-1|.
TGCGCCAGCAGCCAACGGGGGACTGAAGCTTTCTTT
CASSQRGTEAFF
>.|18|TRBV9|TRBJ2-3|.
TGTGCCAGCAGCGTAGCTCAGGTTACGAGCGGGAGCACAGATACGCAGTATTTT
CASSVAQVTSGSTDTQYF
>.|16|TRBV5-1|TRBJ2-3|.
TGCGCCAGCAGCTTAACCCTGGGACGGACTACAGATACGCAGTATTTT
CASSLTLGRTTDTQYF
>.|17|TRBV5-6|TRBJ1-3|.
TGTGCCAGCAGCCTGTCTCAGGGACTCGGATTAGGAAACACCATATATTTT
CASSLSQGLGLGNTIYF
>TRBD2|17|TRBV7-2|TRBJ2-7|many
TGTGCCAGCAGTTTAGTCGGGGGACTAGACTCTTGGCGCGAGCAGTACTTC
CASSLVGGLDSWREQYF
>TRBD1|15|TRBV6-1|TRBJ2-1|few
TGTGCCAGCAGTGAGGAGACAGGGACCTACAATGAGCAGTTCTTC
CASSEETGTYNEQFF
>TRBD2|16|TRBV5-1|TRBJ2-3|.
TGCGCCAGCAGCTTTGAACTAGCGTCCGGCACAGATACGCAGTATTTT
CASSFELASGTDTQYF
>.|15|TRBV2|TRBJ2-7|.
TGTGCCAGCAGCCCGGTCGTTACGGACTCCTACGAGCAGTACTTC
CASSPVVTDSYEQYF
>.|17|TRBV5-4|TRBJ1-3|.
TGTGCCAGCAGCTTTGGGGGGCGACAGCGCTCTGGAAACACCATATATTTT
CASSFGGRQRSGNTIYF
>.|14|TRBV28|TRBJ2-1|.
TGTGCCACGGCGAGGGCAGGTGGAAAAAATGAGCAGTTCTTC
CATARAGGKNEQFF
>.|13|TRBV27|TRBJ1-1|.
TGTGCCAGCAGTTTCGCAGGGAGCACTGAAGCTTTCTTT
CASSFAGSTEAFF
>.|13|TRBV6-1|TRBJ1-5|once
TGTGCCAGCAACCGGGCATTTGGTCAGCCCCAGCATTTT
CASNRAFGQPQHF
>.|15|TRBV5-8|TRBJ2-1|.
TGTGCCAGCAGCTTGGGGGGGCGGCCCGCAAATGAGCAGTTCTTC
CASSLGGRPANEQFF
>.|11|TRBV19|TRBJ2-5|.
TGTGCCAGCCGTGGGTGGGAGACCCAGTACTTC
CASRGWETQYF
>.|12|TRBV5-6|TRBJ2-1|.
TGTGCCAGCAGCTTGGGATTAGCGCAGCAGTTCTTC
CASSLGLAQQFF
>.|15|TRBV11-3|TRBJ2-1|many
TGTGCCAGCAGCTTAGCGGGGGGCCACCACAATGAGCAGTTCTTC
CASSLAGGHHNEQFF
>.|15|TRBV5-1|TRBJ2-7|few
TGCGCCAGCAGCTTGAGCCCAGGGAGTTCCTACGAGCAGTACTTC
CASSLSPGSSYEQYF
>TRBD2|18|TRBV18|TRBJ2-2|.
TGTGCCAGCTCACTCTTCTCCCGACTAGCGGGAGACACCGGGGAGCTGTTTTTT
CASSLFSRLAGDTGELFF
>.|14|TRBV28|TRBJ2-7|.
TGTGCCAGCAGTTTTACGGGGAGATCCTACGAGCAGTACTTC
CASSFTGRSYEQYF
>TRBD1|12|TRBV29-1|TRBJ1-1|.
TGCAGCGCCGGGACAGCGAACACTGAAGCTTTCTTT
CSAGTANTEAFF
>.|12|TRBV2|TRBJ2-5|.
TGTGCCAGCAGTACTAGTTCAGAGACCCAGTACTTC
CASSTSSETQYF
>TRBD2|18|TRBV7-2|TRBJ2-3|.
TGTGCCAGCAGCCCCCGGGATAAAGAGGCGGGAGTCACAGATACGCAGTATTTT
CASSPRDKEAGVTDTQYF
>TRBD2|14|TRBV28|TRBJ2-1|few
TGTGCCAGCAGTTCTAGCGGGACCCGCCGGGAGCAGTTCTTC
CASSSSGTRREQFF